These T cell receptor beta chains were read from a single sample in a study of blood T cells in healthy people across ages. MiXCR was run by TCRdb on the 5' RACE reads, yielding one entry per CDR3 protein. The table has roughly 800,000 distinct CDR3 sequences, roughly 60% seen once. The sequenced sample was blood. These receptor sequences come from a man aged 25-45 years in good health. The CDR3 runs from the conserved cysteine through the conserved F or W. A D gene is named only where the DNA matches it firmly. Clone size appears in some rows only: once, few, many, or a class for an expanded clone.

abundance | j_gene | v_gene | d_gene | CDR3nt | CDR3aa
- | TRBJ2-4 | TRBV5-5 | - | TGTGCCAGCAGCCCTACAGTGGACGGACAAAACATTCAGTACTTC | CASSPTVDGQNIQYF
- | TRBJ2-7 | TRBV20-1 | TRBD2 | TGCAGTGCTAGTGTCCCTAGCGGGAGATACGAGCAGTACTTC | CSASVPSGRYEQYF
- | TRBJ1-1 | TRBV15 | - | TGTGCCACCAGTAGTCAGGGGCCCCTGAACACTGAAGCTTTCTTT | CATSSQGPLNTEAFF
- | TRBJ2-7 | TRBV6-2/TRBV6-3 | TRBD2 | TGTGCCAGCAGTTACTATGGACTAGCGGGACCCTACGAGCAGTACTTC | CASSYYGLAGPYEQYF
- | TRBJ2-7 | TRBV3-1 | - | TGTGCCAGCAGCCAAGGGACAGTCTACGAGCAGTACTTC | CASSQGTVYEQYF
- | TRBJ2-3 | TRBV10-3 | - | TGTGCCATCAGTGGGCTAGCTGGCACAGATACGCAGTATTTT | CAISGLAGTDTQYF
few | TRBJ1-2 | TRBV2 | TRBD1 | TGTGCCAGCAGTGGGACAGGGAACGGCTATGGCTACACCTTC | CASSGTGNGYGYTF
- | TRBJ2-4 | TRBV27 | TRBD1 | TGTGCCAGCAGAATGACGGGACAGGATGACATTCAGTACTTC | CASRMTGQDDIQYF
- | TRBJ2-7 | TRBV10-3 | - | TGTGCCATCAGTTGGGACGCCGGGGTCTACGAGCAGTACTTC | CAISWDAGVYEQYF
- | TRBJ2-7 | TRBV20-1 | TRBD2 | TGCAGTGCCTCTGGACTAGCGGGAGTTCCCTTAAGCTCCTACGAGCAGTACTTC | CSASGLAGVPLSSYEQYF
once | TRBJ2-2 | TRBV9 | TRBD2 | TGTGCCAGCAGCGCCCCGTACGGGACTAGCGGGAGCAACACCGGGGAGCTGTTTTTT | CASSAPYGTSGSNTGELFF
- | TRBJ1-2 | TRBV27 | - | TGTGCCAGCAGTACTGTTGGCTATGGCTACACCTTC | CASSTVGYGYTF
- | TRBJ1-1 | TRBV6-2/TRBV6-3 | - | TGTGCCAGCAGTCGACTGAGGAGGACTGAAGCTTTCTTT | CASSRLRRTEAFF
- | TRBJ2-6 | TRBV7-2 | - | TGTGCCAGCAGCTACCTTTGGGGGGCCAACGTCCTGACTTTC | CASSYLWGANVLTF
- | TRBJ2-7 | TRBV4-1 | - | TGCGCCAGCAGCCAAGGCGTTCCCTCTGTTTACGAGCAGTACTTC | CASSQGVPSVYEQYF
- | TRBJ2-1 | TRBV20-1 | - | TGCAGTGCTCCAACTAGGAGGAGTAATGAGCAGTTCTTC | CSAPTRRSNEQFF
- | TRBJ1-1 | TRBV2 | TRBD1 | TGTGCCAGCGCTTCTGGACAGGCCACTGAAGCTTTCTTT | CASASGQATEAFF
- | TRBJ2-3 | TRBV20-1 | - | TGCAGTGCTAGCCCCGTTATGGGAGCGGATACGCAGTATTTT | CSASPVMGADTQYF
few | TRBJ2-7 | TRBV12-3/TRBV12-4 | - | TGTGCCAGCAGTTTCGGGTCAGTAGGCGAGCAGTACTTC | CASSFGSVGEQYF
- | TRBJ2-7 | TRBV10-3 | TRBD2 | TGTGCCATCAGTGACCGGACTAGCGGGAGCTCCTACGAGCAGTACTTC | CAISDRTSGSSYEQYF
- | TRBJ1-2 | TRBV20-1 | - | TGCAGTGCCGATGACAGGATCTATGGCTACACCTTC | CSADDRIYGYTF
- | TRBJ2-7 | TRBV6-5 | - | TGTGCCAGCAGTGATAACTACGAGCGGTACTTC | CASSDNYERYF
few | TRBJ1-1 | TRBV29-1 | - | TGCAGCGTTGATGGAGGGATCACTGAAGCTTTCTTT | CSVDGGITEAFF
few | TRBJ2-5 | TRBV10-1 | - | TGCGCCAGCAGTGCCGGCCCCGGGCAAGAGACCCAGTACTTC | CASSAGPGQETQYF
- | TRBJ2-4 | TRBV6-2/TRBV6-3 | - | TGTGCCAGCAGGGGATCTCCGAGCTCCTACAATGAGCAGTACTTC | CASRGSPSSYNEQYF
- | TRBJ1-1 | TRBV11-2 | - | TGTGCCAGCAGCTCAGCTGGTACAGGGCAAGCTTTCTTT | CASSSAGTGQAFF
- | TRBJ1-2 | TRBV24-1 | - | TGTGCCACCAGTGAACCAGGGCCCCAAATCATGGACACCTTC | CATSEPGPQIMDTF
few | TRBJ2-3 | TRBV4-2 | - | TGTGCCAGCTCCCAAGGAGGGTCAGATACGCAGTATTTT | CASSQGGSDTQYF
- | TRBJ2-6 | TRBV12-5 | - | TGTGCTAGTGGTTTGGCTGGCTCTGGGGCCAACGTCCTGACTTTC | CASGLAGSGANVLTF
- | TRBJ1-2 | TRBV7-2 | - | TGTGCCAGCAGCTTAGACGCCGGAAACTATGGCTACACCTTC | CASSLDAGNYGYTF
once | TRBJ2-5 | TRBV10-3 | TRBD2 | TGTGCCATCAGTGAGTCGACGGGCGGGAGGGTCGGTAATGAGCAGTACTTC | CAISESTGGRVGNEQYF
many | TRBJ2-1 | TRBV29-1 | TRBD2 | TGCAGCGTTGTTGTTAGCGGGGGGAAGGAGCAGTTCTTC | CSVVVSGGKEQFF
few | TRBJ2-1 | TRBV11-2 | - | TGTGCCAGCAGCCCCGCTAGCTACCTTGAGCAGTTCTTC | CASSPASYLEQFF
- | TRBJ2-1 | TRBV7-2 | - | TGTGCCAGCAGCTTAGGAGGTAGCGCGACTGAGCAGTTCTTC | CASSLGGSATEQFF
- | TRBJ2-7 | TRBV10-3 | TRBD2 | TGTGCCATCAGTGAGTCCTCTGGCGGGGGGAGCTCCTACGAGCAGTACTTC | CAISESSGGGSSYEQYF
- | TRBJ2-5 | TRBV7-2 | TRBD1 | TGTGCCAGCAGCTGGGCTGGACAGGATGAGACCCAGTACTTC | CASSWAGQDETQYF
- | TRBJ2-1 | TRBV7-3 | TRBD2 | TGTGCCAGCAGCTTATCTAGCGGGAGCGATAATGAGCGGTTCTTC | CASSLSSGSDNERFF
few | TRBJ2-3 | TRBV4-2 | - | TGTGCCAGCAGCCAAGAGGCGTGGGGTACTAGCAGGGGAGATACGCAGTATTTT | CASSQEAWGTSRGDTQYF
- | TRBJ2-1 | TRBV12-3/TRBV12-4 | TRBD2 | TGTGCCAGCAGTTCTCTAGCGGGGGGTACCTCCTACAATGAGCAGTTCTTC | CASSSLAGGTSYNEQFF
once | TRBJ1-6 | TRBV20-1 | - | TGCAGTGCTAAACTTTCCGGGATTAGTTCACCCCTCCACTTT | CSAKLSGISSPLHF
- | TRBJ1-2 | TRBV28 | - | TGTGCCAGCAGAAAAGGGGGATTCTATGGCTACACCTTC | CASRKGGFYGYTF
- | TRBJ2-3 | TRBV21-1 | - | TGTGCCAGCAGCACGTCCCCGAACAGCACAGATACGCAGTATTTT | CASSTSPNSTDTQYF